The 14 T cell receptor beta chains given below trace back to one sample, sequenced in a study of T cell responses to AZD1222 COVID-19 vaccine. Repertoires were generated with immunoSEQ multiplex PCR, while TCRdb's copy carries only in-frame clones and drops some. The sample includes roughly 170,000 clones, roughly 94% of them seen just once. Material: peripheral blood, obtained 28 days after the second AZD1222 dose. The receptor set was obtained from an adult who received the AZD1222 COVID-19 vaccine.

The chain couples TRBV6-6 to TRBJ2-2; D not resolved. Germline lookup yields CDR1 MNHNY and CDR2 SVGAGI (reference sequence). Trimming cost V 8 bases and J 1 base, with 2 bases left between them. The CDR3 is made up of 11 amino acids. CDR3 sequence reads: CASWNTGELFF. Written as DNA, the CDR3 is TGTGCCAGCTGGAACACCGGGGAGCTGTTTTTT.

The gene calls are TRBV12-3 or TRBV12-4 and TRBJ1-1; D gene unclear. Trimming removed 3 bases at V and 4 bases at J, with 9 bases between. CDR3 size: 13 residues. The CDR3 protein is CASSFAASTEAFF. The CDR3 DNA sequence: TGTGCCAGCAGTTTTGCGGCCAGCACTGAAGCTTTCTTT.

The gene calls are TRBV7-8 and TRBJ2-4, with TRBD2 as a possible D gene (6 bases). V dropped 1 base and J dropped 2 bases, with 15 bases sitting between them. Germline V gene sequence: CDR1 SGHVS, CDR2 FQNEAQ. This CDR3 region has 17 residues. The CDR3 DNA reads TGTGCCAGCAGCTTAGGAGGACGCCGGGACTCCAAAAACATTCAGTACTTC. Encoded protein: CASSLGGRRDSKNIQYF.

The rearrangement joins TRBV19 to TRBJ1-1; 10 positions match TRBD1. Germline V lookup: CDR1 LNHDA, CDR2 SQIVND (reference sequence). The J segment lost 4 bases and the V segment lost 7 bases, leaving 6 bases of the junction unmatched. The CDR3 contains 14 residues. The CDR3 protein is CASTARQGATEAFF. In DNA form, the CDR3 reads TGTGCCAGTACCGCAAGACAGGGGGCCACTGAAGCTTTCTTT.

CDR3 coding DNA: TGTGCCAGTACGGACAGGACCCCGAACACCGGGGAGCTGTTTTTT. Its protein is CASTDRTPNTGELFF. V usage is TRBV19 and J usage is TRBJ2-2; 7 bases map to TRBD1. This CDR3 contains 15 residues. Germline V CDR1 and CDR2: LNHDA, SQIVND (reference sequence). After removal of 7 bases from V and 0 bases from J, the junction contained 5 bases not matched to a gene.

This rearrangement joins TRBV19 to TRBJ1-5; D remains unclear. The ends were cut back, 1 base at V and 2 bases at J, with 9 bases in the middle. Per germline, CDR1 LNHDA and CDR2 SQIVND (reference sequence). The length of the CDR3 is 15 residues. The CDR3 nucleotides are TGTGCCAGTAGTATAGGGCCCGGACGCAATCAGCCCCAGCATTTT. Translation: CASSIGPGRNQPQHF.

CDR3: CASRRTSLAYEQYF. The CDR3 DNA follows: TGTGCCAGCAGAAGGACAAGCCTAGCCTACGAGCAGTACTTC. V gene TRBV6-5 combines with J gene TRBJ2-7; weak D call: TRBD1 (5 bases). Germline lookup yields CDR1 MNHEY and CDR2 SVGAGI. The V end was cut by 6 bases, the J end by 2 bases, with 14 bases between. This CDR3 spans 14 amino acids.

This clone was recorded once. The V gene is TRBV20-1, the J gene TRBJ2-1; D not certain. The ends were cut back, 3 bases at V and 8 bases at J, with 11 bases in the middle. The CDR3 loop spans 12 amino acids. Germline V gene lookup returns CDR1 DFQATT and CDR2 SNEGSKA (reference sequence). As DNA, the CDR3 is TGCAGTGCTAGTCTAGTGGTCTATGAGCAGTTCTTC. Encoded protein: CSASLVVYEQFF.

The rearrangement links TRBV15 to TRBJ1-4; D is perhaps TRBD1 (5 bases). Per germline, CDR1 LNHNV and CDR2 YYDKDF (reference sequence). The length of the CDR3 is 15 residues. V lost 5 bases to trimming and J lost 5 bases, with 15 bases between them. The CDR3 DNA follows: TGTGCCACCAGCGAACGGCTGGGGACGAATGAAAAACTGTTTTTT. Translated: CATSERLGTNEKLFF.

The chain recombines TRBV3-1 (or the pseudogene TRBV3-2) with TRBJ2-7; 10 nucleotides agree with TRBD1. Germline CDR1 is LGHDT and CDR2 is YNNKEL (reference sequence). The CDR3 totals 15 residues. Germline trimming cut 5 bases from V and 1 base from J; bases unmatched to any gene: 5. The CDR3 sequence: CASSYGTGVSYEQYF. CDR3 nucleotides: TGTGCCAGCAGCTACGGGACAGGGGTTTCCTACGAGCAGTACTTC.

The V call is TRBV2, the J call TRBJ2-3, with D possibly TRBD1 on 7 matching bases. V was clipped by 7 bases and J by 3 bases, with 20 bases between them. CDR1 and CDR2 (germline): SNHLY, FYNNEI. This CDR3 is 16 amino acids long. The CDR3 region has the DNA TGTGCCAGCATCCTGGGCGGAGGGGGCTTAACAGATACGCAGTATTTT. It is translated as CASILGGGGLTDTQYF.

The CDR3 bases are TGTGCCATCCTGCGGGAGTCCTACAATGAGCAGTTCTTC. It codes for CAILRESYNEQFF. V is TRBV10-3 and J is TRBJ2-1, with TRBD2 identical over 7 bases. Unmatched junction bases numbered 2, after V lost 8 bases and J lost 1 base. Germline-derived CDR1 and CDR2 are ENHRY and SYGVKD. This CDR3 has 13 residues.

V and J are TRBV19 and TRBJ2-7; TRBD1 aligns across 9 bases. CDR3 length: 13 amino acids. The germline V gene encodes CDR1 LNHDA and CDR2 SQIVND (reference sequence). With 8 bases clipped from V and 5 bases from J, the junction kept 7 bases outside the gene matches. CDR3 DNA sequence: TGTGCCAGTGGCCCCGGGACAGGGAACGAGCAGTACTTC. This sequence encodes CASGPGTGNEQYF.

CDR3 nucleotides: TGCAGCGTTGACGCAAGGGGTTTGGGCACCTTC. This codes for CSVDARGLGTF. The chain recombines TRBV29-1 with TRBJ1-2; a weak D match, TRBD1 (5 bases). Germline V CDR1 and CDR2: SQVTM, ANQGSEA. This CDR3 contains 11 residues. Trimming stripped 3 bases from V and 13 bases from J, with 15 bases between. Full variable domain (remainder filled in from reference TRBV29-1 and TRBJ1-2): SAVISQKPSRDICQRGTSLTIQCQVDSQVTMMFWYRQQPGQSLTLIATANQGSEATYESGFVIDKFPISRPNLTFSTLTVSNMSPEDSSIYLCSVDARGLGTFGSGTRLTVV.